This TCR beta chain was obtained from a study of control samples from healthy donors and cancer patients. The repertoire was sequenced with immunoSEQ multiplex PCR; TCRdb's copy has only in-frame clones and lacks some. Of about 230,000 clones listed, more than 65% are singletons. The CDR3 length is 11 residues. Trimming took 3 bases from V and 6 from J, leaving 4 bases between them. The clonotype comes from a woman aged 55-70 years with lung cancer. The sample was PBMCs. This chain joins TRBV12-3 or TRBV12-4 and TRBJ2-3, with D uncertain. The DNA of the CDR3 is TGTGCCAGCAGTTTTTACGATACGCAGTATTTT. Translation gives CASSFYDTQYF.